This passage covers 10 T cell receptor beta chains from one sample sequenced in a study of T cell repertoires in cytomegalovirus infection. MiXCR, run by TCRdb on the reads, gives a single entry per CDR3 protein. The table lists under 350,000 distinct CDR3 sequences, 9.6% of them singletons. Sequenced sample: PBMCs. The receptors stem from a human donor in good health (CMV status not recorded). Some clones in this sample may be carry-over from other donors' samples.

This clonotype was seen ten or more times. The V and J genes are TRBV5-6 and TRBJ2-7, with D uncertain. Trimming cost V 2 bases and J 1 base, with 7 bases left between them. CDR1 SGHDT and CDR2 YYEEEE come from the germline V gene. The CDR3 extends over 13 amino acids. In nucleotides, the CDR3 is TGTGCCAGCAGCTTTATACAGTCCTACGAGCAGTACGTC. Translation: CASSFIQSYEQYV.

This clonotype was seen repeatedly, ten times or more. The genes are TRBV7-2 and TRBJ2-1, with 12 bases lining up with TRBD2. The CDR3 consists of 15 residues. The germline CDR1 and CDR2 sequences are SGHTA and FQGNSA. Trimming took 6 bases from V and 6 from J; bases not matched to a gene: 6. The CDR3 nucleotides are TGTGCCAGCAGTACGACTAGCGGGGGTTTCAATGAGCAGTTCTTC. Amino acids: CASSTTSGGFNEQFF.

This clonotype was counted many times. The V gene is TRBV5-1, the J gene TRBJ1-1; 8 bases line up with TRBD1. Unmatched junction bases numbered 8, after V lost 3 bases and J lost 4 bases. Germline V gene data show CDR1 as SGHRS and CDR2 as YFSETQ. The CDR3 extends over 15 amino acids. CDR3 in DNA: TGCGCCAGCAGCTCGGCAGGGGGCGCGAGCACTGAAGCTTTCTTT. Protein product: CASSSAGGASTEAFF.

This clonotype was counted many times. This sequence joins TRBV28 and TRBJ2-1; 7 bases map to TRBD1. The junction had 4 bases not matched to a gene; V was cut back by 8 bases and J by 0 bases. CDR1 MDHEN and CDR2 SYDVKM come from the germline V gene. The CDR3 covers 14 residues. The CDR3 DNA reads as TGTGCCAGCCTCGACAGGGCCTCCTACAATGAGCAGTTCTTC. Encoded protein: CASLDRASYNEQFF.

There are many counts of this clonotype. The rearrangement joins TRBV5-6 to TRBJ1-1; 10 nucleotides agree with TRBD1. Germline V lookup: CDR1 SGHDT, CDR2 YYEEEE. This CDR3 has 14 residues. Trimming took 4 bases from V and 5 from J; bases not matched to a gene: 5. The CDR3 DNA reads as TGTGCCAGCAGCCTCCGGGACAGGGGAACTGAAGCTTTCTTT. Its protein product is CASSLRDRGTEAFF.

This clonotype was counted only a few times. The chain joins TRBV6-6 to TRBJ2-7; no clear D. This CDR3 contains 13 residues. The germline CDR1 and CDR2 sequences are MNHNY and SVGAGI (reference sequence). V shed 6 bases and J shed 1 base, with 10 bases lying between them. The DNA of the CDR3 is TGTGCCAGCAGCTCACTCCTGTCCTACGAGCAGTACGTC. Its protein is CASSSLLSYEQYV.

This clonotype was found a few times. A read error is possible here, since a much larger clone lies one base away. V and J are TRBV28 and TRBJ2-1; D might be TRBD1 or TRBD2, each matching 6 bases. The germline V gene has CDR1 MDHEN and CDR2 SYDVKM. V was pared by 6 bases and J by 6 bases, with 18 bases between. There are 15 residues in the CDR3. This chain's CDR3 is CASSRLVGAPNEQFF. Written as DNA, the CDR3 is TGTGCCAGCAGCAGACTAGTGGGGGCCCCCAATGAGCAGTTCTTC.

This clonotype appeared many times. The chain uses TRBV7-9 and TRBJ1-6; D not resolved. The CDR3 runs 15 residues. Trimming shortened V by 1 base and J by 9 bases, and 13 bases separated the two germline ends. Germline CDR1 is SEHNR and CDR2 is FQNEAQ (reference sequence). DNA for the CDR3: TGTGCCAGCAGCTTAGAGGAGCTCTGGGGTTCACCCCTCCACTTT. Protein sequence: CASSLEELWGSPLHF.

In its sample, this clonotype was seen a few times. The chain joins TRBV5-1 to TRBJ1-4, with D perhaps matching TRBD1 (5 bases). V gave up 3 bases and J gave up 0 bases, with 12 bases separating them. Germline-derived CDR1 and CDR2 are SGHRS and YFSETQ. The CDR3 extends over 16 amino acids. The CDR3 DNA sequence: TGCGCCAGCAGCTATTCGGGGGGAGCAACTAATGAAAAACTGTTTTTT. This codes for CASSYSGGATNEKLFF.

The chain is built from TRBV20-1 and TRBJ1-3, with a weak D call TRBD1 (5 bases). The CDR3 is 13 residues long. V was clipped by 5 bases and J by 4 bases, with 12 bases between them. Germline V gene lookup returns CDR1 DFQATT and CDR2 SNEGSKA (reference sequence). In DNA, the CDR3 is TGCAGTGCTTCACCAGGGCGGGGAAACACCATATATTTT. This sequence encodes CSASPGRGNTIYF.